The T cell receptor beta chain under discussion was sequenced for a study of blood T cell repertoires in COVID-19 (TCRdb year 2020). Background for the entire study: The collaborator samples originated in the United States, Italy and Spain and spanned the acute and convalescent phases of COVID-19. The samples were drawn from the first 160 participants of the ongoing ImmuneRACE study and from about 1,200 subjects provided by 6 global collaborators. The material from the prospective study consisted of cDNA or gDNA derived from T cells, B-cell-depleted T cells, or PBMCs. Subjects who had been exposed to COVID-19, were actively infected with it, or had recovered from it provided the deeply sampled blood TCRbeta repertoires that made up the dataset. Where available, HLA class I and class II types were obtained from metadata supplied by the sample provider rather than from assay-based typing. Nearly every sample came with metadata listing a de-identified subject ID, COVID-19 status, age in years and sex. The repertoires were made available in a free public database intended to serve as a resource for research on the immune response to SARS-CoV-2.

TCRbeta CDR3 regions were amplified from genomic DNA by means of the immunoSEQ Assay, a bias-controlled multiplex PCR. Per the authors' processing: Within the assay, amplification of reference gene primers was used to estimate how many nucleated cells each sample contained. Sequence reads were collapsed and filtered to measure the absolute abundance of every unique TCRbeta CDR3 rearrangement. For each sample, productive Simpson clonality was calculated by taking the square root of Simpson's diversity index across productive rearrangements. The table comes from immuneACCESS by way of TCRdb, which keeps in-frame sequences with V and J called. Part of the clones is missing from these tables; in studies checked, under half for an unresolved V gene and the rest for unknown reasons. Clonal size and the V and J genes are those of that table, whereas D and trimming came from the DNA. Present in this sample are about 330,000 clones, approximately 90% of which were seen just once. The top ten clonotypes cover approximately 10% of the sample.

Concerning this clone: Its antigen is still unknown. Base qualities were left out, and no much larger clone turns up one base away.

The CDR3 contains 14 residues, cysteine and phenylalanine counted. Only the CDR3 region is kept as DNA, spanning 42 bases read in frame from base 1. CDR1 and CDR2 are read off the germline V gene as KGHSH and LQKENI. The junction carries 16 bases between V and J, which are trimmed by 10 bases and 1 base respectively. On the study overall, not on this receptor specifically: The quantity of clinical and demographic metadata differed by source and by participant and was supplied without curation.

One collaborating source in Seattle enrolled patients during active infection and followed them longitudinally through the course of disease. Whole blood was collected in K2EDTA tubes by collaborating institutions according to the institutions' own protocols. For TCRbeta analysis, collaborators shipped samples as frozen whole blood, isolated PBMCs, or DNA extracted from either of those sample types. Sequenced sample: peripheral blood. The chain joins TRBV18 to TRBJ1-1; a tentative D match to TRBD1 spans 5 bases. The TCR originated in a young man with COVID-19, enrolled during active disease. The bases read TGTGCCACCTCGGGGGGAAATGAGAACACTGAAGCTTTCTTT. The encoded protein is CATSGGNENTEAFF. This CDR3, with the reference TRBV18 and TRBJ1-1 proteins standing in past its ends, gives the full variable domain NAGVMQNPRHLVRRRGQEARLRCSPMKGHSHVYWYRQLPEEGLKFMVYLQKENIIDESGMPKERFSAEFPKEGPSILRIQQVVRGDSAAYFCATSGGNENTEAFFGQGTRLTVV.